Listed here are 30 T cell receptor beta chains from one sample, sequenced in a study of blood T cell repertoires in COVID-19 (dated by TCRdb to 2018 to 2021). The receptor library was made with the immunoSEQ multiplex PCR assay. Here the immuneACCESS table is served through TCRdb, limited to in-frame sequences with V and J called. Missing clones are a known gap in these copies; in checked studies unresolved V genes cover under half, and the rest lacks a known reason. Across this sample there are approximately 300,000 clones, with 92% seen only once. The ten top clones hold about 18% of the sample. Sequenced material: PBMCs or T cells enriched from blood (not recorded which). These receptors originate from a woman under 40 who had recovered from COVID-19.

This clone was detected once. CDR3 coding DNA: TGTGCCAGTAGTAAAAGGGGATTCTCACCCCTCCACTTT. Its translation is CASSKRGFSPLHF. The rearrangement uses TRBV19 and TRBJ1-6; D may be TRBD1 (5 bases). Per germline, CDR1 LNHDA and CDR2 SQIVND (reference sequence). The CDR3 consists of 13 residues. Trimming left V 4 bases short and J 10 bases short, with 11 bases between.

Written as DNA, the CDR3 is TGTGCCAGCAGCCCCCTGGACAGCAGCTATGGCTACACCTTC. It codes for CASSPLDSSYGYTF. The chain recombines TRBV3-1 (or the pseudogene TRBV3-2) with TRBJ1-2, with D maybe TRBD1 (6 bases). The CDR3 is made up of 14 amino acids. Germline V gene sequence: CDR1 LGHDT, CDR2 YNNKEL (reference sequence). Trimming took 4 bases from V and 4 from J, leaving 13 bases between them.

DNA for the CDR3: TGTGCCAGCAGCAAATGGGGCCGGGACAGGGGGCTTTACTATGGCTACACCTTC. It is translated as CASSKWGRDRGLYYGYTF. The chain couples TRBV21-1 to TRBJ1-2; the listed D gene, TRBD1, was not tested against the DNA. TRBV21-1 is designated a pseudogene. The CDR3 length is 18 residues.

The chain has TRBV3-1 (or the pseudogene TRBV3-2) and TRBJ2-2; the D gene is possibly TRBD2 (6 bases). CDR1 is LGHDT and CDR2 is YNNKEL in the germline V gene (reference sequence). CDR3 size: 16 residues. The V end lost 5 bases, the J end lost 4 bases, and 17 bases lay between the germline ends. CDR3 in amino acids: CASSALWGRPTGELFF. In nucleotides, the CDR3 is TGTGCCAGCAGCGCCCTATGGGGGAGGCCCACCGGGGAGCTGTTTTTT.

V gene TRBV4-3 combines with J gene TRBJ1-1, with D perhaps matching TRBD1 (5 bases). The CDR3 spans 13 residues. In germline, CDR1 is LGHNA, CDR2 YSLEER. Trimming stripped 4 bases from V and 3 bases from J, with 9 bases between. In nucleotides, the CDR3 is TGCGCCAGCAGCCTCCGCAGGGACACTGAAGCTTTCTTT. Translated, it gives CASSLRRDTEAFF.

The chain uses TRBV4-1 and TRBJ2-7, with D perhaps matching TRBD1 (5 bases). Looked up from germline, CDR1 is MGHRA and CDR2 is YSYEKL. V shed 4 bases and J shed 2 bases, with 18 bases lying between them. This CDR3 region has 16 residues. The CDR3 bases are TGCGCCAGCAGCCCCACAGGAGTACTCTCCGCCTACGAGCAGTACTTC. Its protein product is CASSPTGVLSAYEQYF.

The chain employs TRBV7-2 and TRBJ1-2, with 10 bases fitting TRBD1. The CDR3 covers 16 residues. Germline loops: CDR1 SGHTA, CDR2 FQGNSA. Trimming cost V 5 bases and J 6 bases; bases outside gene matches: 12. CDR3 sequence: CASSPETGTGVDGYTF. DNA of the CDR3: TGTGCCAGCAGCCCGGAGACCGGGACAGGGGTTGATGGCTACACCTTC.

J is TRBJ2-1 and V is TRBV6-4; 7 nucleotides line up with TRBD1. Germline loops: CDR1 MRHNA, CDR2 SNTAGT. J was trimmed by 4 bases and V by 0 bases; bases with no gene match: 12. The CDR3 length is 18 residues. The CDR3 loop is CASSDSYRQGTPYNEQFF. The CDR3 nucleotides are TGTGCCAGCAGTGACTCATATCGACAGGGAACCCCATACAATGAGCAGTTCTTC.

CDR3 nucleotides: TGTGCCAGCAGCCGGGTGAATGGGGAGCAGTACTTC. As protein: CASSRVNGEQYF. The V and J genes are TRBV7-2 and TRBJ2-7, with unresolved D. Trimming took off 5 bases at V and 7 bases at J, with 12 bases between the two ends. This CDR3 region has 12 residues. Germline CDR1 is SGHTA and CDR2 is FQGNSA.

This CDR3 reads CASSPTWGLTEAFF. The CDR3 coding sequence is TGTGCCAGCAGCCCTACCTGGGGACTCACCGAAGCTTTCTTT. The chain has TRBV11-1 and TRBJ1-1; D perhaps matches TRBD1 (5 bases). Germline CDR1 SGHAT, CDR2 FQDESV (reference sequence). Trimming took off 5 bases at V and 8 bases at J, with 18 bases between the two ends. The CDR3 has 14 residues. The full variable domain, with the rest looked up from reference TRBV11-1 and TRBJ1-1, is EAEVAQSPRYKITEKSQAVAFWCDPISGHATLYWYRQILGQGPELLVQFQDESVVDDSQLPKDRFSAERLKGVDSTLKIQPAELGDSAMYLCASSPTWGLTEAFFGQGTRLTVV.

V usage is TRBV7-8 and J usage is TRBJ2-1, with 7 bases lining up with TRBD2. CDR3 length equals 14 residues. Germline V gene data show CDR1 as SGHVS and CDR2 as FQNEAQ. V gave up 2 bases and J gave up 10 bases; unmatched junction bases: 8. CDR3 loop: CASSLWGGDGEQFF. In DNA, the CDR3 is TGTGCCAGCAGCTTATGGGGGGGGGATGGCGAGCAGTTCTTC. Variable domain in full (rest from reference TRBV7-8 and TRBJ2-1): GAGVSQSPRYKVAKRGQDVALRCDPISGHVSLFWYQQALGQGPEFLTYFQNEAQLDKSGLPSDRFFAERPEGSVSTLKIQRTQQEDSAVYLCASSLWGGDGEQFFGPGTRLTVL.

V gene TRBV4-1 combines with J gene TRBJ1-4, with D maybe TRBD1 (6 bases). This CDR3 has 15 amino acids. CDR1 MGHRA and CDR2 YSYEKL come from the germline V gene. Trimming shortened V by 4 bases and J by 10 bases, and 19 bases separated the two germline ends. CDR3 in amino acids: CASSLLGGPAGKLFF. The CDR3 DNA reads TGCGCCAGCAGCCTACTGGGGGGGCCCGCGGGAAAACTGTTTTTT.

This chain uses TRBV12-5 with TRBJ1-2; no reliable D call. V lost 1 base to trimming and J lost 0 bases, with 3 bases between them. The CDR3 runs to 13 residues. Germline V CDR1 and CDR2: LGHNT, FRNRAP. Written as DNA, the CDR3 is TGTGCTAGTGGTTTGGCCTCTAACTATGGCTACACCTTC. Translating gives CASGLASNYGYTF. Combining the CDR3 with reference TRBV12-5 and TRBJ1-2 gives the whole variable domain DARVTQTPRHKVTEMGQEVTMRCQPILGHNTVFWYRQTMMQGLELLAYFRNRAPLDDSGMPKDRFSAEMPDATLATLKIQPSEPRDSAVYFCASGLASNYGYTFGSGTRLTVV.

V usage is TRBV5-1 and J usage is TRBJ2-7, with a weak D call TRBD1 (6 bases). Germline values: CDR1 SGHRS, CDR2 YFSETQ. V lost 4 bases and J lost 0, with 17 bases in between. The CDR3 is 16 amino acids. The DNA for the CDR3 is TGCGCCAGCAGCCCACGCCGGACAGATAGCTCCTACGAGCAGTACTTC. Translated, it gives CASSPRRTDSSYEQYF.

This chain links TRBV4-1 with TRBJ2-5, with 9 positions matching TRBD2. Germline assignment: CDR1 MGHRA and CDR2 YSYEKL. This CDR3 region has 16 residues. The V gene end was trimmed by 1 base and the J gene end by 5 bases; junction bases not matched to a gene: 8. CDR3 sequence reads: CASSQGSSGERETQYF. Here the CDR3 DNA reads TGCGCCAGCAGCCAAGGGTCTAGCGGGGAACGGGAGACCCAGTACTTC.

The chain joins TRBV19 to TRBJ2-1; 10 bases are shared with TRBD2. This CDR3 has 15 amino acids. The germline gives CDR1 LNHDA, CDR2 SQIVND (reference sequence). V was clipped by 3 bases and J by 8 bases; unmatched bases: 7. As DNA, the CDR3 is TGTGCCAGTAGTATCAGCGGGGGGGCATTTTATGAGCAGTTCTTC. Translating it yields CASSISGGAFYEQFF. The variable domain in full, with the rest retrieved from reference TRBV19 and TRBJ2-1, is DGGITQSPKYLFRKEGQNVTLSCEQNLNHDAMYWYRQDPGQGLRLIYYSQIVNDFQKGDIAEGYSVSREKKESFPLTVTSAQKNPTAFYLCASSISGGAFYEQFFGPGTRLTVL.

V gene TRBV6-5 combines with J gene TRBJ2-7, with 8 bases lining up with TRBD1. The CDR3 length is 15 residues. V trimming: 4 bases; J trimming: 5 bases; junction bases outside the gene matches: 10. Germline-derived CDR1 and CDR2 are MNHEY and SVGAGI. The CDR3 here is CASSWPSGGFNEQYF. The CDR3 bases are TGTGCCAGCAGTTGGCCCTCAGGGGGCTTCAACGAGCAGTACTTC.

The chain employs TRBV28 and TRBJ1-5; D gene ambiguous. Deletions cut 4 bases from V and 3 bases from J, with 10 bases between. Germline V gene data show CDR1 as MDHEN and CDR2 as SYDVKM. The CDR3 runs to 14 residues. The chain's CDR3 is CASSSRLDNQPQHF. The CDR3 bases are TGTGCCAGCAGTTCCAGGTTAGACAATCAGCCCCAGCATTTT.

This chain joins TRBV5-6 and TRBJ2-7, with D tentatively TRBD2 (6 bases). Germline CDR1 SGHDT, CDR2 YYEEEE. CDR3 length: 14 amino acids. Trimming took off 0 bases at V and 2 bases at J, with 9 bases between the two ends. In DNA, the CDR3 is TGTGCCAGCAGCTTGGAGACGGGGGCCTACGAGCAGTACTTC. It encodes CASSLETGAYEQYF.

This clone was counted a few times. This chain joins TRBV5-1 and TRBJ2-7; 9 bases are shared with TRBD1. In germline, CDR1 is SGHRS, CDR2 YFSETQ. There are 15 residues in the CDR3. V shed 4 bases and J 1 base; nucleotides not matched to a gene: 6. The CDR3 nucleotides read TGCGCCAGCAGCGAACAAGGACAGGGGTCCTACGAGCAGTACTTC. Protein: CASSEQGQGSYEQYF.

The chain employs TRBV28 and TRBJ1-6, with D perhaps TRBD1 (5 bases). V lost 6 bases and J lost 14, with 32 bases in between. The CDR3 sequence is 18 residues long. The germline V gene encodes CDR1 MDHEN and CDR2 SYDVKM. The CDR3 nucleotides read TGTGCCAGCAGCCCCCGGATTAGGACCGCGGGGCGGAGTATCACCCTCCACTTT. It codes for CASSPRIRTAGRSITLHF. Full variable domain (remainder filled in from reference TRBV28 and TRBJ1-6): DVKVTQSSRYLVKRTGEKVFLECVQDMDHENMFWYRQDPGLGLRLIYFSYDVKMKEKGDIPEGYSVSREKKERFSLILESASTNQTSMYLCASSPRIRTAGRSITLHFGNGTRLTVT.

The rearrangement links TRBV10-1 to TRBJ2-5; D perhaps matches TRBD1 (5 bases). The CDR3 has 15 residues. The V gene's germline CDR1 is WNHNN and CDR2 SYGVQD (reference sequence). V was trimmed by 8 bases and J by 5 bases, leaving 21 bases between them. CDR3 protein: CASPPRAGKGETQYF. The CDR3 nucleotides are TGCGCCAGCCCCCCCCGCGCAGGGAAGGGGGAGACCCAGTACTTC.

CDR3 region: CASSYYGEGGTEAFF. The CDR3, as DNA: TGTGCCAGTAGTTATTACGGGGAGGGAGGCACTGAAGCTTTCTTT. The gene calls are TRBV19 and TRBJ1-1; no definite D call. The CDR3 extends over 15 amino acids. Germline V CDR1 and CDR2: LNHDA, SQIVND (reference sequence). V was pared by 5 bases and J by 4 bases, with 17 bases between.

This clone was recorded once. This sequence joins TRBV5-4 and TRBJ2-3, with 9 bases lining up with TRBD1. The CDR3 contains 14 residues. Trimming at V came to 4 bases and at J to 7 bases, leaving 7 bases not matched to a gene. Per germline, CDR1 SGHNT and CDR2 YYREEE (reference sequence). The CDR3 here is CASSKETGGNTQYF. CDR3 coding DNA: TGTGCCAGCAGCAAAGAGACAGGGGGGAATACGCAGTATTTT.

A remark on this clone: The junction departs from germline at one end; a sequencing error may be responsible. Other DNA sequences in the sample encode the same CDR3. V and J are TRBV28 and TRBJ1-2, with TRBD1 as a possible D gene (5 bases). This CDR3 contains 13 residues. CDR1 is MDHEN, CDR2 SYDVKM, per germline. The CDR3 here is CASSSPGTDPAVF. As DNA, the CDR3 is TGTGCCAGCAGTTCCCCCGGGACTGATCCCGCCGTCTTC.

CDR3 loop: CASSLDGSGGYTF. The CDR3 DNA reads TGCGCCAGCAGCTTGGACGGGTCGGGAGGCTACACCTTC. The V call is TRBV5-1, the J call TRBJ1-2; the D is unclear. Deletions cut 0 bases from V and 8 bases from J, with 11 bases between. The germline V gene has CDR1 SGHRS and CDR2 YFSETQ. The CDR3 is made up of 13 amino acids. The whole variable domain, remainder taken from reference TRBV5-1 and TRBJ1-2, is KAGVTQTPRYLIKTRGQQVTLSCSPISGHRSVSWYQQTPGQGLQFLFEYFSETQRNKGNFPGRFSGRQFSNSRSEMNVSTLELGDSALYLCASSLDGSGGYTFGSGTRLTVV.

The V and J genes are TRBV28 and TRBJ1-1; TRBD1 agrees at 7 bases. V gave up 1 base and J gave up 4 bases; unmatched junction bases: 3. Germline values: CDR1 MDHEN, CDR2 SYDVKM. The CDR3 spans 14 residues. In DNA form, the CDR3 reads TGTGCCAGCAGTTTATCGGGACAGCCCACTGAAGCTTTCTTT. Its translation: CASSLSGQPTEAFF.

The chain couples TRBV7-2 to TRBJ2-7; no definite D call. V gave up 4 bases and J gave up 7 bases, with 11 bases separating them. Germline lookup yields CDR1 SGHTA and CDR2 FQGNSA. The CDR3 totals 12 residues. The CDR3 here is CASSWIPGEQYF. DNA for the CDR3: TGTGCCAGCAGCTGGATCCCCGGGGAGCAGTACTTC.

V and J are TRBV3-1 (or the pseudogene TRBV3-2) and TRBJ2-3, with 13 nucleotides matching TRBD2. The J segment lost 2 bases and the V segment lost 4 bases, leaving 3 bases of the junction unmatched. Germline loops: CDR1 LGHDT, CDR2 YNNKEL (reference sequence). The CDR3 covers 16 residues. The DNA of the CDR3 is TGTGCCAGCAGCCGGGGACTAGCGGGGCTCACAGATACGCAGTATTTT. Translated, it gives CASSRGLAGLTDTQYF.

The chain couples TRBV2 to TRBJ2-5, with 9 bases fitting TRBD1. CDR3 length: 14 amino acids. Trimming at V came to 4 bases and at J to 5 bases, leaving 5 bases not matched to a gene. CDR1 is SNHLY and CDR2 is FYNNEI in the germline V gene. CDR3: CASSGTGAVETQYF. DNA for the CDR3: TGTGCCAGCAGTGGGACAGGGGCAGTTGAGACCCAGTACTTC.